A selection of T cell receptor beta chains follows, all from one sample in a study of early T cells in non-severe SARS-CoV-2 infection. TCRdb re-called the 5' RACE reads with MiXCR, one entry per CDR3 protein. The data show about 64,000 distinct CDR3 sequences, over 9% seen once. This sample comprised whole blood, obtained at baseline. These receptors were obtained from an adult who was a healthcare worker with PCR-confirmed SARS-CoV-2 infection or an uninfected control (not recorded which). Both conserved end residues are part of each CDR3. The D gene is left open where the match is weak. Clone sizes are given selectively: once, few, many, or a class where the clone is expanded.

TRBJ1-1,NA,TRBV4-3,many,TGCGCCAGCAGCACCCTACAGGGCTTAGGCACTGAAGCTTTCTTT,CASSTLQGLGTEAFF
TRBJ1-1,NA,TRBV12-3/TRBV12-4,few,TGTGCCAGCAGCCACAGGGTGAACACTGAAGCTTTCTTT,CASSHRVNTEAFF
TRBJ2-1,TRBD1,TRBV5-4,NA,TGTGCCAGCAGTTTAGGACAGGCAGGGTACAATGAGCAGTTCTTC,CASSLGQAGYNEQFF
TRBJ2-3,NA,TRBV6-6,NA,TGTGCCAGCAGTTACCAGGGAGATACGCAGTATTTT,CASSYQGDTQYF
TRBJ1-5,NA,TRBV7-6,NA,TGTGCCACAGAGAGCGGGGGCAATCAGCCCCAGCATTTT,CATESGGNQPQHF
TRBJ2-2,TRBD2,TRBV6-2/TRBV6-3,few,TGTGCCAGCAGTCAACCGGGACTAGCGGGGCGTCGGACCGGGGAGCTGTTTTTT,CASSQPGLAGRRTGELFF
TRBJ2-3,NA,TRBV5-1,few,TGCGCCAGCAGCCCCCCCGCAGATACGCAGTATTTT,CASSPPADTQYF
TRBJ1-4,NA,TRBV2,NA,TGTGCCAGCAGTGAGTCGAGGAGGCATAGGAATGAAAAACTGTTTTTT,CASSESRRHRNEKLFF
TRBJ2-5,NA,TRBV7-2,NA,TGTGCCAGCAGCCTCCCTAACAAGACCCAGTACTTC,CASSLPNKTQYF
TRBJ2-1,NA,TRBV20-1,NA,TGCAGTGCTAGAGGTCTAGCGACGAACAATGAGCAGTTCTTC,CSARGLATNNEQFF
TRBJ2-1,NA,TRBV11-2,NA,TGTGCCAGCAGCCGCCGGGACACTTTATACAATGAGCAGTTCTTC,CASSRRDTLYNEQFF
TRBJ2-7,NA,TRBV7-9,NA,TGTCCCAGCAGCTTAGCCCCACACTACGAGCAGTACTTC,CPSSLAPHYEQYF
TRBJ2-1,NA,TRBV7-9,few,TGTGCCAGCAGCCCTAGCGTCGATGAGCAGTTCTTC,CASSPSVDEQFF
TRBJ2-5,NA,TRBV12-3/TRBV12-4,few,TGTGCCAGCAGTCGCCGGTGGGAGACCCAGTACTTC,CASSRRWETQYF
TRBJ1-5,TRBD1,TRBV10-2,few,TGCGCCAGCAGTCCGGGACAGGGAGTTATGAGCAATCAGCCCCAGCATTTT,CASSPGQGVMSNQPQHF
TRBJ1-2,NA,TRBV11-2,few,TGTGCCAGCAGCTTACAGGCGGAGTACTATGGCTACACCTTC,CASSLQAEYYGYTF
TRBJ2-1,NA,TRBV29-1,NA,TGCAGCGAGGGGGGGGCCTCCTACAATGAGCAGTTCTTC,CSEGGASYNEQFF
TRBJ2-4,NA,TRBV12-3/TRBV12-4,many,TGTGCCAGCAGTCCGAGGGGCAGGGGAGTGGACATTCAGTACTTC,CASSPRGRGVDIQYF
TRBJ1-5,NA,TRBV30,few,TGTGCCTGGACGGTCGGAGGAAATCAGCCCCAGCATTTT,CAWTVGGNQPQHF
TRBJ1-5,NA,TRBV19,NA,TGTGCCAGTAGCCTACCGTCCTCTCGGGTACGAAATCAGCCCCAGCATTTT,CASSLPSSRVRNQPQHF
TRBJ2-7,NA,TRBV12-3/TRBV12-4,many,TGTGCCAGCAGTTTTACGCTCGCCTACGAGCAGTACTTC,CASSFTLAYEQYF
TRBJ2-7,TRBD1,TRBV20-1,NA,TGCAGTGCTAGAGATGACAGGGAATACGAGCAGTACTTC,CSARDDREYEQYF
TRBJ2-1,TRBD2,TRBV7-9,NA,TGTGCCAGCAGCGGGAGGGGCATAGATGAGCAGTTCTTC,CASSGRGIDEQFF
TRBJ2-7,TRBD1,TRBV6-6,NA,TGTGCCAGCGGGACAGGGAGCTCCTACGAGCAGTACTTC,CASGTGSSYEQYF
TRBJ2-7,TRBD2,TRBV5-1,many,TGCGCCAGCAGCTTGAACGCCGGGGGGGCCTACGAGCAGTACTTC,CASSLNAGGAYEQYF
TRBJ2-5,TRBD2,TRBV20-1,few,TGCAGTGCCAGGGGGACTAGCGGGGGCCTTTTTCAAGAGACCCAGTACTTC,CSARGTSGGLFQETQYF
TRBJ2-3,TRBD2,TRBV11-2,many,TGTGCCAGCAGCTTAGCTCTGGCTAGCGGGGGGTCTACAGATACGCAGTATTTT,CASSLALASGGSTDTQYF
TRBJ1-1,NA,TRBV27,few,TGTGCCAGCAGTTCCAGGGTGAACACTGAAGCTTTCTTT,CASSSRVNTEAFF
TRBJ2-3,TRBD1,TRBV7-2,few,TGTGCCAGCAGCTGGGACAGGAGCACAGATACGCAGTATTTT,CASSWDRSTDTQYF
TRBJ2-3,NA,TRBV27,many,TGTGCCAGCAGCGCCGGGGGCGGGCCTAGCACAGATACGCAGTATTTT,CASSAGGGPSTDTQYF
TRBJ1-1,NA,TRBV5-1,few,TGCGCCAGCAGCTTTGACAGCATGAACACTGAAGCTTTCTTT,CASSFDSMNTEAFF
TRBJ2-3,TRBD2,TRBV25-1,few,TGTGCCAGCAGTGCCCCCGGGACTAGCTTCGTTACGCAGTATTTT,CASSAPGTSFVTQYF
TRBJ2-7,NA,TRBV5-4,NA,TGTGCCAGCAGCTTGGAGGGACCGAGCTACGAGCAGTACTTC,CASSLEGPSYEQYF
TRBJ2-3,NA,TRBV5-6,NA,TGTGCCAGCAGCTTGGCCGAAGGGCGCACGCAGTATTTT,CASSLAEGRTQYF
TRBJ2-5,NA,TRBV29-1,NA,TGCAGCGTTGACTCGGCCGACCAAGAGACCCAGTACTTC,CSVDSADQETQYF
TRBJ1-1,NA,TRBV27,NA,TGTGCCAGCAGGAGAACAGGGATGGGCACTGAAGCTTTCTTT,CASRRTGMGTEAFF
TRBJ2-1,TRBD2,TRBV20-1,NA,TGCAGTGCCCAAGCGGGGAGGAATGAGCAGTTCTTC,CSAQAGRNEQFF
TRBJ1-2,NA,TRBV20-1,many,TGCAGTGCTTGGGGGAACTATGGCTACACCTTC,CSAWGNYGYTF
TRBJ2-7,TRBD2,TRBV18,few,TGTGCCAGCCGAAAAACCACCGGGACTAGCGGGGCCACAGGGGGTTACGAGCAGTACTTC,CASRKTTGTSGATGGYEQYF
TRBJ2-3,NA,TRBV7-2,few,TGTGCCAGCAGCTCGGAGGGGTCTTGGATAGATACGCAGTATTTT,CASSSEGSWIDTQYF
TRBJ1-1,NA,TRBV7-3,few,TGTGCCAGCAGTGGCGGGGTTGGGGAACGAGCTTTCTTT,CASSGGVGERAFF
TRBJ1-2,TRBD1,TRBV24-1,many,TGTGCCACCAGTGAAAGGACAGGGGAAGGCTACACCTTC,CATSERTGEGYTF
TRBJ2-1,NA,TRBV12-3/TRBV12-4,NA,TGTGCCAGCAGGAACCGAGGGGGCTCCTACAATGAGCAGTTCTTC,CASRNRGGSYNEQFF
TRBJ2-3,TRBD1,TRBV5-1,NA,TGCGCCAGCAGCTTGGGGGGACAGGGAGGCACAGATACGCAGTATTTT,CASSLGGQGGTDTQYF
TRBJ1-2,NA,TRBV12-3/TRBV12-4,many,TGTGCCAGCAGTCACCCGGGACCTTTTGGCTACACCTTC,CASSHPGPFGYTF
TRBJ2-7,NA,TRBV20-1,NA,TGCAGTGCTAGAGGAGAGTTGGCCTACGAGCAGTACTTC,CSARGELAYEQYF
TRBJ2-3,NA,TRBV12-2,NA,TGTGCAAGTCGCCAAGCCACAGGGACCCCCACAGATACGCAGTATTTT,CASRQATGTPTDTQYF
TRBJ1-2,NA,TRBV30,NA,TGTGCCTGCACCCTGGTCGGCCGATCCCCTAACTATGGCTACACCTTC,CACTLVGRSPNYGYTF
TRBJ1-5,NA,TRBV6-1,many,TGTGCCAGCAGTGAAGGTAGGAGGCGCCTAAATCAGCCCCAGCATTTT,CASSEGRRRLNQPQHF
TRBJ1-2,NA,TRBV10-2,few,TGCGCCACCCTTGGGGGGGGCTATGGCTACACCTTC,CATLGGGYGYTF
TRBJ1-3,NA,TRBV7-9,once,TGTGCCAGCAGGGGGGAGGGAACCCCCGGAAACACCATATATTTT,CASRGEGTPGNTIYF
TRBJ1-1,NA,TRBV6-1,NA,TGTGCCAGCAGTGAAGAGGACAGTAACACTGAAGCTTTCTTT,CASSEEDSNTEAFF
TRBJ2-2,NA,TRBV10-3,many,TGTGCCATCAGTGAGCTCCAGGGTGGCACCGGGGAGCTGTTTTTT,CAISELQGGTGELFF
TRBJ2-3,NA,TRBV12-3/TRBV12-4,NA,TGTGCCAGCAGTACGTGGGGTGGCACAGATACGCAGTATTTT,CASSTWGGTDTQYF
TRBJ2-7,TRBD1,TRBV5-1,many,TGCGCCAGCAGCTCAACCGGGACAGGGGTATACGAGCAGTACTTC,CASSSTGTGVYEQYF
TRBJ2-3,NA,TRBV5-1,few,TGCGCCAGCAGCTTGCGGCCACTTCAGACGGATACGCAGTATTTT,CASSLRPLQTDTQYF
TRBJ1-6,TRBD1,TRBV7-9,few,TGTGCCAGCAGCCCCCAGACAGGGTGGCGTTCACCCCTCCACTTT,CASSPQTGWRSPLHF
TRBJ2-7,TRBD1,TRBV27,few,TGTGCCAGCAGTTTAGGACAGGGGGGAGAGCAGTACTTC,CASSLGQGGEQYF
TRBJ2-5,NA,TRBV7-9,NA,TGTGCCAGCAGCCCCCTAGGGGGGCAGACCCAGTACTTC,CASSPLGGQTQYF
TRBJ2-7,TRBD1,TRBV12-5,NA,TGTGCTAGTGGACAGGGGCGCGAGCAGTACTTC,CASGQGREQYF